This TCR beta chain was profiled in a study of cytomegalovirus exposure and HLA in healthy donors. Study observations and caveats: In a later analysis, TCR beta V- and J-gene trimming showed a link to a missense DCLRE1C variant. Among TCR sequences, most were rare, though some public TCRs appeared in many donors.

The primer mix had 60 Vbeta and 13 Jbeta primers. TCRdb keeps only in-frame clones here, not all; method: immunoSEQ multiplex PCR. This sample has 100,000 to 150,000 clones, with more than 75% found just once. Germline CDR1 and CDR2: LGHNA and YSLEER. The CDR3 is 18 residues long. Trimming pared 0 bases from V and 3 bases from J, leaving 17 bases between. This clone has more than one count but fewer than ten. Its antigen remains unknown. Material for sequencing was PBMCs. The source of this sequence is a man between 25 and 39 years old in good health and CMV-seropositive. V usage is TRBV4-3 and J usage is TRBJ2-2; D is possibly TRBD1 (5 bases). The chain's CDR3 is CASSQEVTARRDTGELFF. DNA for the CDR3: TGCGCCAGCAGCCAAGAGGTGACAGCCAGACGTGACACCGGGGAGCTGTTTTTT.